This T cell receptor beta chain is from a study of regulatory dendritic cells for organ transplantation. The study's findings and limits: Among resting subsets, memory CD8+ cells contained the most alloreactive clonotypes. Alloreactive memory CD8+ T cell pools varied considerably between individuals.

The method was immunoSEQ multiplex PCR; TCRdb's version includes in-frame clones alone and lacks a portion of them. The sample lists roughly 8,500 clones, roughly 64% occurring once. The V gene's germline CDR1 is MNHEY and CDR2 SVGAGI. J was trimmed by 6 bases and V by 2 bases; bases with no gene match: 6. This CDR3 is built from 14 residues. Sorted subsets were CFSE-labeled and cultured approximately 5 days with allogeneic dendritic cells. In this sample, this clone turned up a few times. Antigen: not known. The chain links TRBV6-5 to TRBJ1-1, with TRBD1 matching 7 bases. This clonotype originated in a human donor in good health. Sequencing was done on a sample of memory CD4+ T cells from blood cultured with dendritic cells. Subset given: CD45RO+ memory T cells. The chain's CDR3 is CASSYVVRGSEAFF. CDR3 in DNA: TGTGCCAGCAGTTACGTGGTCAGGGGGTCTGAAGCTTTCTTT.